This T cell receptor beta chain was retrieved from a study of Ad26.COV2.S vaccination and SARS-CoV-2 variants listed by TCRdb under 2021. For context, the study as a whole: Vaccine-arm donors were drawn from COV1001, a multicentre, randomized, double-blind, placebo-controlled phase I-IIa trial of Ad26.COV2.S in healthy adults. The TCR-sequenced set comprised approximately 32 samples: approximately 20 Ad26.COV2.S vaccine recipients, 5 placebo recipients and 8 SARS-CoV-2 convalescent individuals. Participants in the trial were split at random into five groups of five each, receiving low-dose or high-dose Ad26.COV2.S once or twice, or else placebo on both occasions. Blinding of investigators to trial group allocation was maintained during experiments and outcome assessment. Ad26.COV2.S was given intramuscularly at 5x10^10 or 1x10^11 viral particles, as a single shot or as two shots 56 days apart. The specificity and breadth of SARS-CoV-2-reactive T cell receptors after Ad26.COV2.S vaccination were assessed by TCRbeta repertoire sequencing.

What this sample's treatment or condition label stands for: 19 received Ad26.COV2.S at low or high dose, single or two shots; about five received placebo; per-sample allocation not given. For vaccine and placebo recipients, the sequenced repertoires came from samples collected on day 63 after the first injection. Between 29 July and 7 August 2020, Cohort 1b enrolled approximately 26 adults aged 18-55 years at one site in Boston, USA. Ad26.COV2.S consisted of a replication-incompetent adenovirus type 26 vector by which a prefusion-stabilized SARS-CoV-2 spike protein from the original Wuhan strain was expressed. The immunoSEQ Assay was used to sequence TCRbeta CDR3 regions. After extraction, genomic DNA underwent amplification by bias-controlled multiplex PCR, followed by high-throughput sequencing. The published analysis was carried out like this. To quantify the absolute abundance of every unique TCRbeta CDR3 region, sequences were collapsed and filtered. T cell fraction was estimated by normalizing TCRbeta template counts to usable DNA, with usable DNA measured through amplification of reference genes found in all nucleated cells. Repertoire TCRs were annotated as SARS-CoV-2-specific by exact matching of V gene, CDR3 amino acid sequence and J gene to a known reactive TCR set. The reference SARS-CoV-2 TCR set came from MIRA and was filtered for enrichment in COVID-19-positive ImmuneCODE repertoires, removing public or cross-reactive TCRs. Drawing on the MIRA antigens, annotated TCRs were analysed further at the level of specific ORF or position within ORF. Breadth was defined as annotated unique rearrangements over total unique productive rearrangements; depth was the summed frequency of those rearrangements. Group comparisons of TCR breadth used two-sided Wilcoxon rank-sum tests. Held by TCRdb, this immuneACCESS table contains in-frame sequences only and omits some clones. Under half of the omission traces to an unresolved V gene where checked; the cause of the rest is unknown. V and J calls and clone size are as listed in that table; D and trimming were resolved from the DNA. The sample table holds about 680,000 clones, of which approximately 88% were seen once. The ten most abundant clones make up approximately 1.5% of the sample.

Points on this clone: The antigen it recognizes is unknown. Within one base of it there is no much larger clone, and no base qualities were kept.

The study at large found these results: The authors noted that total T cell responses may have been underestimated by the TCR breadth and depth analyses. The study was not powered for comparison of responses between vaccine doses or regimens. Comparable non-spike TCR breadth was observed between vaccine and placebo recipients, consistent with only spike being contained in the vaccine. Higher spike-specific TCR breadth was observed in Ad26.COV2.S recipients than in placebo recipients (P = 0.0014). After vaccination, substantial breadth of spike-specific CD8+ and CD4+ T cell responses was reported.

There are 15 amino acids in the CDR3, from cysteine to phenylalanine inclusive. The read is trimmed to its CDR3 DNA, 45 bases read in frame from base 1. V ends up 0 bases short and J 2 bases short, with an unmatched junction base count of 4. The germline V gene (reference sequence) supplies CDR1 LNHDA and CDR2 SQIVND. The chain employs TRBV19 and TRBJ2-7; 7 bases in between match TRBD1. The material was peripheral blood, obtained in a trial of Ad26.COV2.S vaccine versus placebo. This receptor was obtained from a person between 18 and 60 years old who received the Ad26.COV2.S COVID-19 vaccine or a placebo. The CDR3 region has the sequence CASSIDHRGPYEQYF. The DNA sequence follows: TGTGCCAGTAGTATAGACCACAGGGGTCCCTACGAGCAGTACTTC.